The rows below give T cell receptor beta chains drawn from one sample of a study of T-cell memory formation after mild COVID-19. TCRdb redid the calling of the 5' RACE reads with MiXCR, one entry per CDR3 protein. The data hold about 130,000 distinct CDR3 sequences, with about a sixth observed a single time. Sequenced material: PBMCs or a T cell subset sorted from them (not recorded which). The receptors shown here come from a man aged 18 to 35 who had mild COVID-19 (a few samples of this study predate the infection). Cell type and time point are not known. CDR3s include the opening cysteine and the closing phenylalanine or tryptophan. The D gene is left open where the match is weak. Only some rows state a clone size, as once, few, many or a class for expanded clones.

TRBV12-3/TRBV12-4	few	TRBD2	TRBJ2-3	TGTGCCAGCAGTTTACGTACTAGCGGCACAGATACGCAGTATTTT	CASSLRTSGTDTQYF
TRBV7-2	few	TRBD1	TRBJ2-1	TGTGCCAGCAGCTTAGTAGGGGGCTCCCTCCAATCTTGGCGCTTCTTC	CASSLVGGSLQSWRFF
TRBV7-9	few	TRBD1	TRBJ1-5	TGTGCCAGCAGCTTATCGGGACAGACCCTTCAGCCCCAGCATTTT	CASSLSGQTLQPQHF
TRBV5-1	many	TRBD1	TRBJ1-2	TGCGCCAGCAGCAGGGACAGTTCGTATGGCTACACCTTC	CASSRDSSYGYTF
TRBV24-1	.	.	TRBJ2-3	TGTGCCACCAGTGACGTATGGCAGGGCGCAGATACGCAGTATTTT	CATSDVWQGADTQYF
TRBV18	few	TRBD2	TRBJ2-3	TGTGCCAGCTCACCACGACTAGCAAGTAACACAGATACGCAGTATTTT	CASSPRLASNTDTQYF
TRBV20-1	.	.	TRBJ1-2	TGCACCCTGTATAAGGGGAGTGACTATGGCTACACCTTC	CTLYKGSDYGYTF
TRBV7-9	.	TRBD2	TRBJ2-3	TGTGCCAGCAGCTCCAACCCGGGACTAGCGGGATCCCCCACAGATACGCAGTATTTT	CASSSNPGLAGSPTDTQYF
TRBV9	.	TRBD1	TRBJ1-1	TGTGCCAGCAGCGTAGGGGCAGGGGGCCCTGAAGCTTTCTTT	CASSVGAGGPEAFF
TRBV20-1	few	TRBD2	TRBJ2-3	TGCAGTGCCCCCAGTGCGGGGGGGAGCTCAGATACGCAGTATTTT	CSAPSAGGSSDTQYF
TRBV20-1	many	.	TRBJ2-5	TGCAGTGCTAGGGATAATAGTGGGGCGGGGTCCCAGTACTTC	CSARDNSGAGSQYF
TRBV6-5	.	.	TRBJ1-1	TGTGCCAGCAGGTCCACAGGAGATAGTGGTGAAGCTTTCTTT	CASRSTGDSGEAFF
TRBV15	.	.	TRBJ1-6	TGTGCCACCGGCACATGGGGATCAGGGGTTAATTCACCCCTCCACTTT	CATGTWGSGVNSPLHF
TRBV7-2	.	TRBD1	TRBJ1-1	TGTGCCAGCAGCCAGACAGGGGAGAACACTGAAGCTTTCTTT	CASSQTGENTEAFF